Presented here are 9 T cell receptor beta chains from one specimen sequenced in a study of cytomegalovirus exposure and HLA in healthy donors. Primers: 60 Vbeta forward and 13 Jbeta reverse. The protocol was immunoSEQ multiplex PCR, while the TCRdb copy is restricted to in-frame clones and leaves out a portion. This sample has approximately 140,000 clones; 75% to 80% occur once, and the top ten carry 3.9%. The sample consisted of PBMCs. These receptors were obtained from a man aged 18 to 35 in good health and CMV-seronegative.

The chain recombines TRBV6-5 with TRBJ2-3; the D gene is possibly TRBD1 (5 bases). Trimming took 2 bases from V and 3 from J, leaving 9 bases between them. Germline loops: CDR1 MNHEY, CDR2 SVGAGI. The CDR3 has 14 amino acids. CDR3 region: CASSYGAGTDTQYF. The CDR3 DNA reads TGTGCCAGCAGTTACGGGGCAGGGACAGATACGCAGTATTTT.

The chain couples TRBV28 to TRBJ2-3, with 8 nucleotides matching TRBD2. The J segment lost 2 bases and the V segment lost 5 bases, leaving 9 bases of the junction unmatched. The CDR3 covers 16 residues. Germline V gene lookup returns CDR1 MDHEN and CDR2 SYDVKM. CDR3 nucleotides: TGTGCCAGCAGTGCAAGAATAGCGGGAAACACAGATACGCAGTATTTT. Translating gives CASSARIAGNTDTQYF. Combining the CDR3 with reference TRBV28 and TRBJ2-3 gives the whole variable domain DVKVTQSSRYLVKRTGEKVFLECVQDMDHENMFWYRQDPGLGLRLIYFSYDVKMKEKGDIPEGYSVSREKKERFSLILESASTNQTSMYLCASSARIAGNTDTQYFGPGTRLTVL.

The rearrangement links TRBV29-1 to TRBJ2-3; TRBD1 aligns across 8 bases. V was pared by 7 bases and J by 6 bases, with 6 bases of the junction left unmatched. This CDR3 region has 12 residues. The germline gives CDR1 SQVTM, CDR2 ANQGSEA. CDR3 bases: TGCAGCGCGGGGACAGGTCCGGATACGCAGTATTTT. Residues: CSAGTGPDTQYF.

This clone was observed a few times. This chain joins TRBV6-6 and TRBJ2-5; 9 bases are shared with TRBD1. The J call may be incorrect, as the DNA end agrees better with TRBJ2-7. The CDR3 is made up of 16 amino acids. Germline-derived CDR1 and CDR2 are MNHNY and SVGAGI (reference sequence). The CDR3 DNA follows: TGTGCCAGCAGAATAGGGGCCGGGACAGGGACCTACGAGCAGTACTTC. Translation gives CASRIGAGTGTYEQYF.

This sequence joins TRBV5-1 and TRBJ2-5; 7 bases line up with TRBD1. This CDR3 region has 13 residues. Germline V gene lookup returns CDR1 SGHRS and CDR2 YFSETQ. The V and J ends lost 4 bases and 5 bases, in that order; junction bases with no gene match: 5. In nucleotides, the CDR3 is TGCGCCAGCAGCCAGACAGGGCGGGAGACCCAGTACTTC. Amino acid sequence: CASSQTGRETQYF.

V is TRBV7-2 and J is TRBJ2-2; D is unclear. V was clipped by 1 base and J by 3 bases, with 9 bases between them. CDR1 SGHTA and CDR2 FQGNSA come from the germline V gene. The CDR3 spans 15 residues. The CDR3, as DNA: TGTGCCAGCAGCTTAGGTCCCAGTTACACCGGGGAGCTGTTTTTT. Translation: CASSLGPSYTGELFF.

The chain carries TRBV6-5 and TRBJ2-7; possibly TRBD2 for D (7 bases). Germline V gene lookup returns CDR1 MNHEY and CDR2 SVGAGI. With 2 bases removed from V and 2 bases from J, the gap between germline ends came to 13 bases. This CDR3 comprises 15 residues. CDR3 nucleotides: TGTGCCAGCAGTTACGGGGGGGGCCGCGCCTACGAGCAGTACTTC. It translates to CASSYGGGRAYEQYF.

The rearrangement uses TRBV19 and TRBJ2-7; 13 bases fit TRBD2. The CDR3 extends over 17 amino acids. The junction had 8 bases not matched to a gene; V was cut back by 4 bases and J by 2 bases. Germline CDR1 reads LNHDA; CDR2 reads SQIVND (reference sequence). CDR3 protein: CASSRVLGLAGPYEQYF. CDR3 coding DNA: TGTGCCAGTAGTAGGGTCCTGGGACTAGCGGGGCCCTACGAGCAGTACTTC.

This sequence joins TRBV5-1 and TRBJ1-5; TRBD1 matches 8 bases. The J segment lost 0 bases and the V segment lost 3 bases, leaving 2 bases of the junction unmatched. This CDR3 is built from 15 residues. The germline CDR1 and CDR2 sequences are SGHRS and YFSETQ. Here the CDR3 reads CASSWTGNSNQPQHF. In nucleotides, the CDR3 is TGCGCCAGCAGCTGGACAGGGAATAGCAATCAGCCCCAGCATTTT.